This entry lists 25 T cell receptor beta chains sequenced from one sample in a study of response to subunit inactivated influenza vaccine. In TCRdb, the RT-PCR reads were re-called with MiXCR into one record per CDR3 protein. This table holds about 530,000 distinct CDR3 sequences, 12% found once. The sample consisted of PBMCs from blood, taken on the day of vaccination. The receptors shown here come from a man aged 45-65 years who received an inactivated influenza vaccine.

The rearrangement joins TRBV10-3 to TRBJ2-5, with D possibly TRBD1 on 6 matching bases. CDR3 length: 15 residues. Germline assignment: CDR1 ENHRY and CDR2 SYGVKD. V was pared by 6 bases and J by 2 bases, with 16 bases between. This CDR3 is CAISLNRGIQETQYF. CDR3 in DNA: TGTGCCATCAGCCTCAATAGGGGGATACAAGAGACCCAGTACTTC.

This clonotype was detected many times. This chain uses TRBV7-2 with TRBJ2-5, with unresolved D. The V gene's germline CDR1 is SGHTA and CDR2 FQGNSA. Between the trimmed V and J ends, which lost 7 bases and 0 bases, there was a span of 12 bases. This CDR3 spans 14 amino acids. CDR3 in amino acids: CASKKAVYQETQYF. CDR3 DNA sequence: TGTGCCAGCAAAAAGGCAGTGTACCAAGAGACCCAGTACTTC.

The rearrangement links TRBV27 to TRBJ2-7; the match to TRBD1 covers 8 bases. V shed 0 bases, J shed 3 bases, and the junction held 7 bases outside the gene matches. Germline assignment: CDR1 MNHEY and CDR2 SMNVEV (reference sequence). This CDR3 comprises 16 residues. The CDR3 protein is CASSLSGPTGGYEQYF. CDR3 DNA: TGTGCCAGCAGTTTATCCGGGCCCACAGGGGGCTACGAGCAGTACTTC.

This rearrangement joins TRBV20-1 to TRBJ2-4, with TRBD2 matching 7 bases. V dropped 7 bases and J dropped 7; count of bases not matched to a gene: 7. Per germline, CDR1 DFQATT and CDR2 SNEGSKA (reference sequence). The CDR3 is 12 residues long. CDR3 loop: CSVEPRGNIQYF. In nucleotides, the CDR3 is TGCAGTGTGGAACCGCGGGGGAACATTCAGTACTTC.

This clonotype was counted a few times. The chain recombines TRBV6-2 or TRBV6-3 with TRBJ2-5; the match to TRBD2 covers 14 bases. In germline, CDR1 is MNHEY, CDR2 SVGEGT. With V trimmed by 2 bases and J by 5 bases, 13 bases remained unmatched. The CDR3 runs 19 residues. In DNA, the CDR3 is TGTGCCAGCAGTTACACCGGGACTAGCGGGAGCGGAGCTTGGGAGACCCAGTACTTC. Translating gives CASSYTGTSGSGAWETQYF.

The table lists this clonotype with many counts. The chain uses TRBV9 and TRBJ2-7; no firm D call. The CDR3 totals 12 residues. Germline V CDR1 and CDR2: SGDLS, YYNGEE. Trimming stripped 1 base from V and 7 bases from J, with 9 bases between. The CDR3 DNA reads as TGTGCCAGCAGCGTAAACGGGTTTGAGCAGTACTTC. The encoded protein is CASSVNGFEQYF.

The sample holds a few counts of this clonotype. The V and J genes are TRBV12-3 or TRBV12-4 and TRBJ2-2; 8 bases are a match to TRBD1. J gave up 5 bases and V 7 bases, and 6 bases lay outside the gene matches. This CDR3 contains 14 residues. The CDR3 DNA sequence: TGTGCCAGCAAGCTCAGGGGGCTTACCGGGGAGCTGTTTTTT. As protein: CASKLRGLTGELFF.

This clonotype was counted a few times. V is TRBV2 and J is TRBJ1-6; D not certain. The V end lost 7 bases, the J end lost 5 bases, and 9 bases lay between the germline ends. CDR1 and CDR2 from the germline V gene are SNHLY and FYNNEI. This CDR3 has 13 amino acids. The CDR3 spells CASKSANNSPLHF. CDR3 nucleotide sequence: TGTGCCAGCAAGAGTGCAAATAATTCACCCCTCCACTTT.

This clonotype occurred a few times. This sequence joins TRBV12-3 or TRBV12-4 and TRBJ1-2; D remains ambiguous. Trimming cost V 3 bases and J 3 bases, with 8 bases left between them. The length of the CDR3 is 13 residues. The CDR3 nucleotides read TGTGCCAGCAGTTTGCAGGAGTACTATGGCTACACCTTC. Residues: CASSLQEYYGYTF.

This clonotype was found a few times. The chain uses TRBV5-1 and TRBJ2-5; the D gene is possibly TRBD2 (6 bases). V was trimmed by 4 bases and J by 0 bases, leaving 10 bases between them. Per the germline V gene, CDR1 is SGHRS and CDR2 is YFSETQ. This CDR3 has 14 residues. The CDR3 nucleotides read TGCGCCAGCAGCCCGGGACTGTACCAAGAGACCCAGTACTTC. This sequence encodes CASSPGLYQETQYF.

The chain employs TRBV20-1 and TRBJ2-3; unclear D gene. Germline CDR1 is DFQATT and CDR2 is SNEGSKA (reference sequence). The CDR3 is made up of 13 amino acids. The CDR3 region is CSPREAVADTQYF. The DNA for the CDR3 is TGCAGCCCGCGAGAAGCCGTTGCAGATACGCAGTATTTT.

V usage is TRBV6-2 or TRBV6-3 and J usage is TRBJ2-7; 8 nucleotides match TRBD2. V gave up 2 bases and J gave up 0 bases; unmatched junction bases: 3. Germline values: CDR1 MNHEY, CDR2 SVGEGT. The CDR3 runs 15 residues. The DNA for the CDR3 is TGTGCCAGCAGTTACCGGGAGGGGCGCTCCTACGAGCAGTACTTC. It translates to CASSYREGRSYEQYF.

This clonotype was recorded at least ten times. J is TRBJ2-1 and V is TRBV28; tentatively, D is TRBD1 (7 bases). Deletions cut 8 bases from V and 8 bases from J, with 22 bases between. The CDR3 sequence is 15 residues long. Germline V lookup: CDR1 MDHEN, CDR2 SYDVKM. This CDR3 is CASRGQTGVSDEQFF. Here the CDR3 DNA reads TGTGCCAGCCGGGGGCAAACAGGGGTCAGTGATGAGCAGTTCTTC. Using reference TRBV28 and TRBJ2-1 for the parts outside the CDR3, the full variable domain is DVKVTQSSRYLVKRTGEKVFLECVQDMDHENMFWYRQDPGLGLRLIYFSYDVKMKEKGDIPEGYSVSREKKERFSLILESASTNQTSMYLCASRGQTGVSDEQFFGPGTRLTVL.

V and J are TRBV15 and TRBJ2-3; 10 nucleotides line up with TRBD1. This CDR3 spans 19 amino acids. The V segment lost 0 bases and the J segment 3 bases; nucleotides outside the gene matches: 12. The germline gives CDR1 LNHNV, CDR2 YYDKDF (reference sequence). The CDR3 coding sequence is TGTGCCACCAGCAGAGATCGCCTTATCCGGGACAGGGGTACAGATACGCAGTATTTT. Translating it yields CATSRDRLIRDRGTDTQYF.

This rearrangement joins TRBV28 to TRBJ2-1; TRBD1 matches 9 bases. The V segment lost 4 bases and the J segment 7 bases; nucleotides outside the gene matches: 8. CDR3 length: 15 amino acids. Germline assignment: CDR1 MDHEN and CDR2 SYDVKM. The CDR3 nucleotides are TGTGCCAGCAGTTCCCGGGACAGGGCTCTTAATGAGCAGTTCTTC. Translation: CASSSRDRALNEQFF.

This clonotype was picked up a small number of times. The CDR3 loop is CASSRAHQPQHF. The CDR3 bases are TGTGCCAGCAGCCGTGCACATCAGCCCCAGCATTTT. The chain combines TRBV12-3 or TRBV12-4 with TRBJ1-5; unclear D gene. Between the trimmed V and J ends, which lost 6 bases and 5 bases, there was a span of 8 bases. The CDR3 spans 12 residues.

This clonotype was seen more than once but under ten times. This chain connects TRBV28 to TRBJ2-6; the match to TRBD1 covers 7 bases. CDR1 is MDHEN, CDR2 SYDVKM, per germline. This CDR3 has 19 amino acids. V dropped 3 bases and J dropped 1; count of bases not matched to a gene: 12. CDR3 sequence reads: CASSFFLGQTSSGANVLTF. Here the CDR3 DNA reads TGTGCCAGCAGTTTTTTCCTGGGACAGACTTCATCTGGGGCCAACGTCCTGACTTTC. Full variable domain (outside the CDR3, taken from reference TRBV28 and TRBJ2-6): DVKVTQSSRYLVKRTGEKVFLECVQDMDHENMFWYRQDPGLGLRLIYFSYDVKMKEKGDIPEGYSVSREKKERFSLILESASTNQTSMYLCASSFFLGQTSSGANVLTFGAGSRLTVL.

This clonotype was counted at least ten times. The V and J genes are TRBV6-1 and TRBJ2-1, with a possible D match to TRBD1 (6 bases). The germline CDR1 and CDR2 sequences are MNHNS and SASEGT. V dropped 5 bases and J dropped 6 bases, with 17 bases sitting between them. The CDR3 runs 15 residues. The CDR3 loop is CASSQDLTGSNEQFF. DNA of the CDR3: TGTGCCAGCAGTCAAGACCTTACAGGGTCCAATGAGCAGTTCTTC.

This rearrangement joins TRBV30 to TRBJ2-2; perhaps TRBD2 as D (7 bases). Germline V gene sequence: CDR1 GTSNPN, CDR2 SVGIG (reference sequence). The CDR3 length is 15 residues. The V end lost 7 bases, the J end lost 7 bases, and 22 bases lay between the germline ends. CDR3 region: CASLPPGGGFGELFF. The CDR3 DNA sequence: TGTGCCTCACTTCCACCGGGCGGGGGCTTCGGGGAGCTGTTTTTT.

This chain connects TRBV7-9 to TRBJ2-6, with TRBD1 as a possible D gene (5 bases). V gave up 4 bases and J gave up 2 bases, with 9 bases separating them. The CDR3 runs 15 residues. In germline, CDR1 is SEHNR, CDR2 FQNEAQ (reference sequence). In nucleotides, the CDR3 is TGTGCCAGCAGCTCCTGGACACCTGGGGCCAACGTCCTGACTTTC. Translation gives CASSSWTPGANVLTF.

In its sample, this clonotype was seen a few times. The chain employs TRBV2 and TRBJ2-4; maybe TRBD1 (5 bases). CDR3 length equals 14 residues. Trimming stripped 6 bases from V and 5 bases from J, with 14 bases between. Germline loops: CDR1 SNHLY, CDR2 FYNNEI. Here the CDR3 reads CASSPVGAENIQYF. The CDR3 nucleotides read TGTGCCAGCAGCCCCGTTGGGGCGGAAAACATTCAGTACTTC.

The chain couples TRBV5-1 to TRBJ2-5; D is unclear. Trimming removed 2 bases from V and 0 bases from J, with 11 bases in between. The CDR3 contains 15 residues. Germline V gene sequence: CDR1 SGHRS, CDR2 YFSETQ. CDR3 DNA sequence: TGCGCCAGCAGCTTTGGTCCCGGAGACCAAGAGACCCAGTACTTC. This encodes CASSFGPGDQETQYF.

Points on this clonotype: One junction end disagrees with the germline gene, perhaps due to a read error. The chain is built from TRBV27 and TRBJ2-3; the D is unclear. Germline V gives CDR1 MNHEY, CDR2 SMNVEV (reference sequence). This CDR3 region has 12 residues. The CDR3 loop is CASSLYGDTRYF. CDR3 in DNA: TGTGCCAGCAGTTTATACGGCGATACGCGGTATTTT.

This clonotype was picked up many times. Written as DNA, the CDR3 is TGCAGTGCTAGAGACCGTCATAAGGGCCTTAATTCACCCCTCCACTTT. It translates to CSARDRHKGLNSPLHF. The V and J genes are TRBV20-1 and TRBJ1-6; D gene ambiguous. This CDR3 spans 16 amino acids. Germline values: CDR1 DFQATT, CDR2 SNEGSKA (reference sequence). Trimming shortened V by 0 bases and J by 6 bases, and 15 bases separated the two germline ends.

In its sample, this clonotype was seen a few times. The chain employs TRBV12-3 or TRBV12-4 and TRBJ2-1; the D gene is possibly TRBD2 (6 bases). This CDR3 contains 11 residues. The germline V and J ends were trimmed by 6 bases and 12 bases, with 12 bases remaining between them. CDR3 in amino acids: CASSMDYRQFF. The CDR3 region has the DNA TGTGCCAGCAGCATGGACTATAGGCAGTTCTTC.